A single sample is the source of the 8 T cell receptor beta chains below, sequenced in a study of Ad26.COV2.S vaccination and SARS-CoV-2 variants. Sequencing was performed with immunoSEQ multiplex PCR; in TCRdb, only in-frame clones are kept and a portion is missing. This sample has hundreds of thousands of clones, with 80% to 95% found just once. The treatment was: 15 to 20 received Ad26.COV2.S at low or high dose, single or two shots; a few received placebo; per-sample allocation not given. Each sample was drawn 63 days after the first injection (of vaccine or placebo). Here the sequenced sample was peripheral blood, taken in a trial of Ad26.COV2.S vaccine versus placebo. The source is a person between 18 and 60 years old who received the Ad26.COV2.S COVID-19 vaccine or a placebo.

Only one count was recorded for this clone. This sequence joins TRBV7-9 and TRBJ2-7; TRBD1 matches 8 bases. The junction had 17 bases not matched to a gene; V was cut back by 5 bases and J by 5 bases. Germline assignment: CDR1 SEHNR and CDR2 FQNEAQ (reference sequence). This CDR3 has 17 residues. The CDR3 DNA follows: TGTGCCAGCAGCAAAAGCTCCTCTGACAGGGGAAGGAACGAGCAGTACTTC. This sequence encodes CASSKSSSDRGRNEQYF.

The chain couples TRBV5-1 to TRBJ1-3; weak D call: TRBD1 (5 bases). V shed 4 bases and J shed 3 bases, with 17 bases lying between them. The length of the CDR3 is 16 residues. Per germline, CDR1 SGHRS and CDR2 YFSETQ. The CDR3 region has the DNA TGCGCCAGCAGCGCGACAGACGGGGGGAGTGGAAACACCATATATTTT. Translation: CASSATDGGSGNTIYF.

CDR3 nucleotide sequence: TGTGCCAGTAGTATGGATTCCTACAATGAGCAGTTCTTC. It translates to CASSMDSYNEQFF. The rearrangement uses TRBV19 and TRBJ2-1, with D hard to call. The CDR3 is made up of 13 amino acids. V lost 3 bases and J 1 base, leaving 4 bases between the germline ends. CDR1 LNHDA and CDR2 SQIVND come from the germline V gene (reference sequence).

This chain joins TRBV30 and TRBJ1-1; a weak D match, TRBD1 (5 bases). The CDR3 runs 12 residues. Germline V CDR1 and CDR2: GTSNPN, SVGIG (reference sequence). Trimming left V 0 bases short and J 6 bases short, with 8 bases between. For the CDR3, the DNA is TGTGCCTGGAGTGTGAGGGGCCCTGAAGCTTTCTTT. The encoded protein is CAWSVRGPEAFF.

The CDR3, as DNA: TGTGCCAGCAGTTTAACTAGCGGGGGCCAAGAGACCCAGTACTTC. Translating it yields CASSLTSGGQETQYF. The chain combines TRBV6-6 with TRBJ2-5, with 11 bases lining up with TRBD2. CDR1 MNHNY and CDR2 SVGAGI come from the germline V gene (reference sequence). This CDR3 spans 15 amino acids. With V trimmed by 4 bases and J by 1 base, 2 bases remained unmatched.

The rearrangement uses TRBV21-1 and TRBJ1-2. TRBV21-1 is annotated as a pseudogene. The CDR3 extends over 16 amino acids. CDR3 sequence (DNA): TGTGCCAGCAGCAAAGTACGGGCAGGGGAGGGCTATGGCTACACCTTC. This codes for CASSKVRAGEGYGYTF.

This chain joins TRBV2 and TRBJ1-3, with D uncertain. This CDR3 region has 15 residues. Trimming removed 2 bases from V and 0 bases from J, with 8 bases in between. Germline loops: CDR1 SNHLY, CDR2 FYNNEI. CDR3 protein: CASSERINSGNTIYF. CDR3 bases: TGTGCCAGCAGTGAAAGGATCAACTCTGGAAACACCATATATTTT. Together with reference TRBV2 and TRBJ1-3, the CDR3 gives the full variable domain: EPEVTQTPSHQVTQMGQEVILRCVPISNHLYFYWYRQILGQKVEFLVSFYNNEISEKSEIFDDQFSVERPDGSNFTLKIRSTKLEDSAMYFCASSERINSGNTIYFGEGSWLTVV.

The CDR3, as DNA: TGCAGCGTTGATGCGTCTACTAACACCGGGGAGCTGTTTTTT. Protein product: CSVDASTNTGELFF. The genes are TRBV29-1 and TRBJ2-2; unclear D gene. V lost 3 bases to trimming and J lost 2 bases, with 10 bases between them. Germline loops: CDR1 SQVTM, CDR2 ANQGSEA. CDR3 length: 14 residues.